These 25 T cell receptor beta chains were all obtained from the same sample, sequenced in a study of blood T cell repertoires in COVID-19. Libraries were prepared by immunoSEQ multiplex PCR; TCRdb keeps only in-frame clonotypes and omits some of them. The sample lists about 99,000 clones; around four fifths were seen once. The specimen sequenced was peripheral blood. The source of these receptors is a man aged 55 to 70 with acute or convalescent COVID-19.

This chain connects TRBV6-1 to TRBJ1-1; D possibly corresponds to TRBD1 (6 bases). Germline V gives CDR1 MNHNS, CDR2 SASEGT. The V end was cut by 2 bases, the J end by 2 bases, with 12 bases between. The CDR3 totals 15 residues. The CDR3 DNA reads TGTGCCAGCAGTGAACAGCACAGGGTAAACACTGAAGCTTTCTTT. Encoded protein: CASSEQHRVNTEAFF.

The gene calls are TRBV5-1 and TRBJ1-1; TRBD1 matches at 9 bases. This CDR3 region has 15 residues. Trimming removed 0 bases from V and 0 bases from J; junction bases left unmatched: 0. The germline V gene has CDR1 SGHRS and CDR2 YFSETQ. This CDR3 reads CASSLGTGVNTEAFF. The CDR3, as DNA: TGCGCCAGCAGCTTGGGGACAGGGGTGAACACTGAAGCTTTCTTT. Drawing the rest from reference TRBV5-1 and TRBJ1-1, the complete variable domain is KAGVTQTPRYLIKTRGQQVTLSCSPISGHRSVSWYQQTPGQGLQFLFEYFSETQRNKGNFPGRFSGRQFSNSRSEMNVSTLELGDSALYLCASSLGTGVNTEAFFGQGTRLTVV.

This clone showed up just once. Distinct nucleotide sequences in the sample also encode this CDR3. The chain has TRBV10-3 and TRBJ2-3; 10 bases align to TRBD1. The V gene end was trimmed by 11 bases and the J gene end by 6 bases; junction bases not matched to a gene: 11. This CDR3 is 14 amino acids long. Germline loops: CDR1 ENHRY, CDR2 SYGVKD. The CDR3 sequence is CALSGTGDADTQYF. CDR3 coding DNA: TGTGCCTTATCCGGGACAGGGGATGCGGATACGCAGTATTTT.

CDR3 coding DNA: TGTGCCAGCAGCTTGATCGGGGTTCGGCCCCAGCATTTT. Its protein product is CASSLIGVRPQHF. This chain uses TRBV5-8 with TRBJ1-5; D is uncertain. Trimming cost V 1 base and J 9 bases, with 11 bases left between them. The CDR3 covers 13 residues. The germline V gene encodes CDR1 SGHTS and CDR2 YDEGEE.

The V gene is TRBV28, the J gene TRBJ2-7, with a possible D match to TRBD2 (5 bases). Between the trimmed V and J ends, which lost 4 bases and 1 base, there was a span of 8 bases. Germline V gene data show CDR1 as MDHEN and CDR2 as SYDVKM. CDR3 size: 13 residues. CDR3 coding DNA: TGTGCCAGCAGTTCCCGGGGTTCCTACGAGCAGTACTTC. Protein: CASSSRGSYEQYF. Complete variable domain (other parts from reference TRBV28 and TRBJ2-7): DVKVTQSSRYLVKRTGEKVFLECVQDMDHENMFWYRQDPGLGLRLIYFSYDVKMKEKGDIPEGYSVSREKKERFSLILESASTNQTSMYLCASSSRGSYEQYFGPGTRLTVT.

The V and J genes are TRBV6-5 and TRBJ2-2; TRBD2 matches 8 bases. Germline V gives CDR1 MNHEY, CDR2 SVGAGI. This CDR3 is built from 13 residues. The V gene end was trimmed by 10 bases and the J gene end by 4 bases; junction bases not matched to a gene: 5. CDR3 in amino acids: CAISGTRTGELFF. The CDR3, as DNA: TGTGCCATTAGCGGGACGCGCACCGGGGAGCTGTTTTTT.

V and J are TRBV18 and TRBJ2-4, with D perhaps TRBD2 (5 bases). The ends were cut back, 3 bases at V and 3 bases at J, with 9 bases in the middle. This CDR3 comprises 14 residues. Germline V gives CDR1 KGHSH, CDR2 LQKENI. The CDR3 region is CASSPKAGKNIQYF. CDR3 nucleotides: TGTGCCAGCTCACCTAAGGCGGGCAAAAACATTCAGTACTTC.

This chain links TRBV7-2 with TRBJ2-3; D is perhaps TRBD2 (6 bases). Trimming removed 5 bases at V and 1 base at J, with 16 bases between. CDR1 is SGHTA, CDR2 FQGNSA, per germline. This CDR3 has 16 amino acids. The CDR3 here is CASSHRTNTRTDTQYF. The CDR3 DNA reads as TGTGCCAGCAGCCACCGGACTAACACCCGCACAGATACGCAGTATTTT.

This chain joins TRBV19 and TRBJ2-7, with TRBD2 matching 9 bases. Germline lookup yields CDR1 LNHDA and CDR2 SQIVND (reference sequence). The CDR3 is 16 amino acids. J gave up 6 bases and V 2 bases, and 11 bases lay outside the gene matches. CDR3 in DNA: TGTGCCAGTAGTATATATCTAGCGGGATCTAATTCCGAGCAGTACTTC. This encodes CASSIYLAGSNSEQYF.

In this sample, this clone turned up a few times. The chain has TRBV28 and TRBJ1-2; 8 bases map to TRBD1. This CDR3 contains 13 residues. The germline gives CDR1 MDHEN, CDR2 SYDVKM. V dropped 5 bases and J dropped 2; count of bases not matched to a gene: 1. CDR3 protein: CASSRTGNYGYTF. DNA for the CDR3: TGTGCCAGCAGTCGGACAGGGAACTATGGCTACACCTTC.

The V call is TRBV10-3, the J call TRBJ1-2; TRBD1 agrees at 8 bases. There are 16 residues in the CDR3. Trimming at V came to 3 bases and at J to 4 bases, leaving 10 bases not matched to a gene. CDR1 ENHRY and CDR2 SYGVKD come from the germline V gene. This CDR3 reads CAISDRTGFSFYGYTF. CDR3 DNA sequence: TGTGCCATCAGTGACAGGACAGGGTTTAGTTTCTATGGCTACACCTTC.

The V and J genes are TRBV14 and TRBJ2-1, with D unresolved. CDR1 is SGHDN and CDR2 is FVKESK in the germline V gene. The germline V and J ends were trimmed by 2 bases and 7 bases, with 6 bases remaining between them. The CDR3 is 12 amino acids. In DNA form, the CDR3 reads TGTGCCAGCAGCCAAAGGAGAAATGAGCAGTTCTTC. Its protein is CASSQRRNEQFF.

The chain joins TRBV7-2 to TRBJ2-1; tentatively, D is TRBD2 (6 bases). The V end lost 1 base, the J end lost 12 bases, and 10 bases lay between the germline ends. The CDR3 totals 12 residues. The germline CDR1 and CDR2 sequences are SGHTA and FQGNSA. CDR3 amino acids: CASSLEGLWQFF. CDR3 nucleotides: TGTGCCAGCAGCTTAGAAGGACTATGGCAGTTCTTC. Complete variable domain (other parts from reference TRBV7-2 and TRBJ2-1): GAGVSQSPSNKVTEKGKDVELRCDPISGHTALYWYRQSLGQGLEFLIYFQGNSAPDKSGLPSDRFSAERTGGSVSTLTIQRTQQEDSAVYLCASSLEGLWQFFGPGTRLTVL.

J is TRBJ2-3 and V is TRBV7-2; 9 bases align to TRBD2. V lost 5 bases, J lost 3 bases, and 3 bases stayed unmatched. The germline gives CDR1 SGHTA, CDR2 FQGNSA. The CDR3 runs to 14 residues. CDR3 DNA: TGTGCCAGCAGCACTACTAGCGGGACAGATACGCAGTATTTT. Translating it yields CASSTTSGTDTQYF. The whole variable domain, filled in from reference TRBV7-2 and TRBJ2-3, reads GAGVSQSPSNKVTEKGKDVELRCDPISGHTALYWYRQSLGQGLEFLIYFQGNSAPDKSGLPSDRFSAERTGGSVSTLTIQRTQQEDSAVYLCASSTTSGTDTQYFGPGTRLTVL.

CDR3 residues: CAISGSSTGQGEKLFF. As DNA, the CDR3 is TGTGCCATCAGTGGTTCTTCGACAGGCCAAGGTGAAAAACTGTTTTTT. V and J are TRBV10-3 and TRBJ1-4, with a weak D call TRBD1 (6 bases). The length of the CDR3 is 16 residues. Germline V gene lookup returns CDR1 ENHRY and CDR2 SYGVKD. V dropped 4 bases and J dropped 7 bases, with 19 bases sitting between them.

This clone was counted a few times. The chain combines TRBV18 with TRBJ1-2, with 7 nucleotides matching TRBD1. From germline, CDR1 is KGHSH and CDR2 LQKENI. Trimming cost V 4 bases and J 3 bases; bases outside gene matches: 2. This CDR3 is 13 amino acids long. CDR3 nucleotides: TGTGCCAGCTCACTAGACAGGGACTATGGCTACACCTTC. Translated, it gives CASSLDRDYGYTF.

CDR3 loop: CASSSPTSTDTQYF. As DNA, the CDR3 is TGTGCCAGCAGCTCCCCGACTAGCACAGATACGCAGTATTTT. The chain recombines TRBV5-4 with TRBJ2-3; D is unclear. CDR1 and CDR2 (germline): SGHNT, YYREEE (reference sequence). The CDR3 has 14 amino acids. V lost 3 bases to trimming and J lost 0 bases, with 8 bases between them.

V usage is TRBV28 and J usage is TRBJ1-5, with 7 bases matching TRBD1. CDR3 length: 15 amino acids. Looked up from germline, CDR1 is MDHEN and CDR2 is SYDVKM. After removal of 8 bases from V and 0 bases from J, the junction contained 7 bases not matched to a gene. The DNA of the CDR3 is TGTGCCAGCGCTGGGACAGCATATAGCAATCAGCCCCAGCATTTT. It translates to CASAGTAYSNQPQHF.

CDR3 in amino acids: CASSPYEAGVTEAFF. CDR3 in DNA: TGTGCCAGCTCACCATATGAGGCAGGGGTCACTGAAGCTTTCTTT. The genes are TRBV18 and TRBJ1-1, with D tentatively TRBD1 (6 bases). The germline V gene encodes CDR1 KGHSH and CDR2 LQKENI. This CDR3 comprises 15 residues. Trimming removed 2 bases from V and 4 bases from J, with 14 bases in between.

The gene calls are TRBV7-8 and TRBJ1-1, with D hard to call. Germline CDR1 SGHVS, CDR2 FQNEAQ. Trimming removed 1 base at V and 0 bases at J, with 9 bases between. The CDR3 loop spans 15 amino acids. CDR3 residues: CASSLVTEMNTEAFF. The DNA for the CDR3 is TGTGCCAGCAGCTTAGTAACAGAAATGAACACTGAAGCTTTCTTT.

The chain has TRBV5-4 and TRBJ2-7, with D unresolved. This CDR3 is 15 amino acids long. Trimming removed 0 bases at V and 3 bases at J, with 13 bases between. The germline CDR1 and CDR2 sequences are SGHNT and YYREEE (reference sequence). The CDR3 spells CASSLGPTNYYEQYF. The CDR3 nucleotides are TGTGCCAGCAGCTTGGGTCCGACAAATTACTACGAGCAGTACTTC. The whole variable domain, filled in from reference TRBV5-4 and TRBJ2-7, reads ETGVTQSPTHLIKTRGQQVTLRCSSQSGHNTVSWYQQALGQGPQFIFQYYREEENGRGNFPPRFSGLQFPNYSSELNVNALELDDSALYLCASSLGPTNYYEQYFGPGTRLTVT.

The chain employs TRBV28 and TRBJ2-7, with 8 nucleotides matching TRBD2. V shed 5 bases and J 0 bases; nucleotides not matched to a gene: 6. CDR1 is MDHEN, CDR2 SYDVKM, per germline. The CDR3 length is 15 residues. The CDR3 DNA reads TGTGCCAGCAGTCCCCCGGGGGGGGGCTCCTACGAGCAGTACTTC. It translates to CASSPPGGGSYEQYF.

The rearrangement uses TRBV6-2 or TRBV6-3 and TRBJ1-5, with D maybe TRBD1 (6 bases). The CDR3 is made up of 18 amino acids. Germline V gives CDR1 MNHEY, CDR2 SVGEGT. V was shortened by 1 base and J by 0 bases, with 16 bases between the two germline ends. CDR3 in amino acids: CASSYFSGGPYSNQPQHF. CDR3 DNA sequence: TGTGCCAGCAGTTACTTCAGCGGGGGGCCTTATAGCAATCAGCCCCAGCATTTT.

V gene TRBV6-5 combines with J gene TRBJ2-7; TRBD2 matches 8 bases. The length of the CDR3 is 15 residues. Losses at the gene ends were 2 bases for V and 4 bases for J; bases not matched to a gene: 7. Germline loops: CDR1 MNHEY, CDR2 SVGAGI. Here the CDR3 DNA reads TGTGCCAGCAGTTACGCCGGGACTAGGGGGTACGAGCAGTACTTC. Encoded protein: CASSYAGTRGYEQYF.

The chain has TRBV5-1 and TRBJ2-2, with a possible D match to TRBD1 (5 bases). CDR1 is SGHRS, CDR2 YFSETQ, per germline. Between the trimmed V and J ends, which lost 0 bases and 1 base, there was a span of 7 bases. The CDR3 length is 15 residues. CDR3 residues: CASSLDQGNTGELFF. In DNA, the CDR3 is TGCGCCAGCAGCTTGGATCAGGGGAACACCGGGGAGCTGTTTTTT.